Listed below are T cell receptor beta chains from one sample, sequenced in a study of blood T cells in healthy people across ages. TCRdb called the 5' RACE reads again in MiXCR, with one record for every CDR3 protein. The sample yields 1.5 million or so distinct CDR3 sequences, 42% seen once. The sample was blood. The receptors stem from a woman aged 18-35 years in good health. Each CDR3 is given with its conserved first and last residue. D genes are given only for firm matches. Not all rows give a size; the values are once, few, many and, for expanded clones, a class.

clone_size j_call d_call v_call cdr3_aa cdr3_nt
few TRBJ1-5 - TRBV9 CASSVKRPVRQNQPQHF TGTGCCAGCAGCGTAAAAAGGCCTGTGCGTCAAAATCAGCCCCAGCATTTT
- TRBJ1-6 TRBD1 TRBV5-1 CASQTSPDDRGHRSPLHF TGCGCCAGCCAAACCTCGCCAGACGACAGGGGCCATCGCTCACCCCTCCACTTT
- TRBJ1-3 - TRBV28 CASSLGVVNGNTIYF TGTGCCAGCAGTTTGGGGGTCGTTAATGGAAACACCATATATTTT
few TRBJ2-7 TRBD2 TRBV7-2 CASSLYFAGAYEQYF TGTGCCAGCAGCTTATATTTCGCGGGGGCCTACGAGCAGTACTTC
few TRBJ1-2 - TRBV6-5 CASSRTGLNYGYTF TGTGCCAGCAGCCGCACAGGGCTTAACTATGGCTACACCTTC
- TRBJ2-7 - TRBV5-1 CASRLGGATNEQYF TGCGCCAGCCGCCTAGGGGGGGCCACCAACGAGCAGTACTTC
- TRBJ2-2 TRBD2 TRBV19 CASRWGTSGSRDTGELFF TGTGCCAGTAGATGGGGGACTAGCGGTTCACGAGACACCGGGGAGCTGTTTTTT
- TRBJ2-6 - TRBV6-2/TRBV6-3 CASSSPRGGGSGANVLTF TGTGCCAGCAGTTCCCCCCGGGGAGGCGGTTCTGGGGCCAACGTCCTGACTTTC
- TRBJ2-7 - TRBV4-1 CASSQSKLEAYEQYF TGCGCCAGCAGCCAAAGTAAGTTAGAGGCCTACGAGCAGTACTTC
once TRBJ2-1 - TRBV3-1 CASSQTGGAGGSYNERFF TGTGCCAGCAGCCAAACAGGGGGCGCGGGGGGGTCCTACAATGAGCGGTTCTTC
- TRBJ2-7 - TRBV5-1 CASSLGGDRRYEQYF TGCGCCAGCAGCCTAGGAGGGGACAGACGCTACGAGCAGTACTTC
- TRBJ2-5 - TRBV9 CASSTSKGQETQYF TGTGCCAGCAGCACCTCGAAAGGCCAAGAGACCCAGTACTTC
many TRBJ1-5 TRBD1 TRBV7-2 CASSLGTGSNQPQHF TGTGCCAGCAGCCTAGGGACAGGGAGCAATCAGCCCCAGCATTTT
- TRBJ2-4 - TRBV7-9 CASSLASSGNIQYF TGTGCCAGCAGCTTAGCTTCGTCAGGAAACATTCAGTACTTC
- TRBJ2-5 - TRBV28 CASSLSGVYYNEQYF TGTGCCAGCAGTTTAAGCGGAGTCTACTACAATGAGCAGTACTTC
- TRBJ1-1 - TRBV5-1 CASSPTNPGLQAFF TGCGCCAGCAGCCCTACTAACCCCGGCCTACAAGCTTTCTTT
few TRBJ2-1 TRBD2 TRBV20-1 CSASFPAGGLYNEQFF TGCAGTGCTAGTTTCCCAGCGGGAGGGCTTTACAATGAGCAGTTCTTC
few TRBJ1-5 - TRBV10-3 CAISERDSNQPQHF TGTGCCATCAGTGAAAGGGACAGCAATCAGCCCCAGCATTTT
- TRBJ2-1 - TRBV7-2 CASSLMDRYNEQFF TGTGCCAGCAGCTTGATGGATCGCTACAATGAGCAGTTCTTC
- TRBJ2-7 - TRBV12-5 CASGLETRGNEQYF TGTGCTAGTGGTTTGGAGACTAGGGGCAATGAGCAGTACTTC
few TRBJ1-2 TRBD1 TRBV5-6 CASTPPMTGGGEGYTF TGTGCCAGCACCCCCCCGATGACAGGGGGCGGGGAAGGCTACACCTTC
few TRBJ1-4 - TRBV20-1 CSARDEGTRRATNEKLFF TGCAGTGCTAGAGATGAGGGAACACGCCGGGCAACTAATGAAAAACTGTTTTTT
- TRBJ2-1 - TRBV18 CASSRSQNEQFF TGTGCCAGCTCACGGAGCCAGAATGAGCAGTTCTTC
once TRBJ2-3 TRBD1 TRBV20-1 CSASDRGGTDTQYF TGCAGTGCTTCCGACAGGGGGGGCACAGATACGCAGTATTTT
- TRBJ2-1 - TRBV7-2 CASSLRERWTNNEQFF TGTGCCAGCAGCTTAAGGGAACGGTGGACGAACAATGAGCAGTTCTTC
few TRBJ2-7 - TRBV27 CASSYGAGTLSEQYF TGTGCCAGCAGTTACGGGGCAGGGACTCTATCCGAGCAGTACTTC
- TRBJ1-2 - TRBV29-1 CSVENLYGYTF TGCAGCGTTGAAAATCTCTATGGCTACACCTTC
few TRBJ1-1 - TRBV29-1 CSVDGTGTEAFF TGCAGCGTTGATGGGACCGGGACAGAAGCTTTCTTT
few TRBJ1-2 - TRBV20-1 CSYYRDTHGYTF TGCAGTTATTACCGGGACACCCATGGCTACACCTTC
few TRBJ2-3 TRBD1 TRBV29-1 CSVAGTGGTDTQYF TGCAGCGTGGCCGGGACAGGGGGCACAGATACGCAGTATTTT
- TRBJ1-4 TRBD1 TRBV20-1 CSAIGTGVEKLFF TGCAGTGCCATAGGGACAGGGGTCGAAAAACTGTTTTTT
- TRBJ2-5 TRBD1 TRBV2 CASSEPDRAQETQYF TGTGCCAGCAGTGAACCCGACAGGGCCCAAGAGACCCAGTACTTC
few TRBJ2-1 TRBD2 TRBV25-1 CASSEYSGAAYNEQFF TGTGCCAGCAGTGAATATAGCGGGGCCGCCTACAATGAGCAGTTCTTC
- TRBJ1-5 - TRBV7-9 CASSPLRGATNQPQHF TGTGCCAGCAGCCCGCTCCGGGGGGCGACCAATCAGCCCCAGCATTTT
many TRBJ2-7 - TRBV6-6 CASSRQQYEQYF TGTGCCAGCAGTAGACAGCAATACGAGCAGTACTTC
- TRBJ2-7 - TRBV6-1 CASSGAQGIYEQYF TGTGCCAGCAGTGGGGCACAGGGTATCTACGAGCAGTACTTC
- TRBJ1-2 - TRBV7-6 CASSSSRADGYTF TGTGCCAGCAGCTCCAGTAGGGCGGATGGCTACACCTTC
few TRBJ1-4 - TRBV20-1 CSASSGGYYREKLFF TGCAGTGCTTCTTCCGGGGGGTATTATCGTGAAAAACTGTTTTTT
- TRBJ2-6 TRBD1 TRBV27 CASSSRDRDNVLTF TGTGCCAGCAGTTCCAGGGACAGGGACAACGTCCTGACTTTC
- TRBJ1-1 TRBD1 TRBV3-1 CASSQDRREQGDTEAFF TGTGCCAGCAGCCAAGATCGAAGAGAACAGGGGGACACTGAAGCTTTCTTT
few TRBJ2-1 TRBD2 TRBV7-9 CASSSTSGTEGGSYNEQFF TGTGCCAGCAGCTCCACTAGCGGGACGGAGGGAGGCTCCTACAATGAGCAGTTCTTC
- TRBJ2-6 - TRBV12-3/TRBV12-4 CASSFPPSNVLTF TGTGCCAGCAGTTTTCCCCCAAGCAACGTCCTGACTTTC
- TRBJ2-5 - TRBV20-1 CSASGTHNEQYF TGCAGTGCTAGCGGGACACACAATGAGCAGTACTTC
- TRBJ2-3 TRBD2 TRBV2 CASSVGGAADTQYF TGTGCCAGCAGTGTCGGGGGGGCCGCGGATACGCAGTATTTT
- TRBJ1-6 - TRBV25-1 CASSEGTSPLHF TGTGCCAGCAGTGAAGGCACTTCACCCCTCCACTTT
- TRBJ2-3 TRBD2 TRBV20-1 CSARPIGAELAAAGVTDTQYF TGCAGTGCTAGACCCATAGGGGCGGAACTAGCGGCCGCGGGTGTCACAGATACGCAGTATTTT
- TRBJ2-3 - TRBV5-1 CASSFGPSSTDTQYF TGCGCCAGCAGCTTCGGACCATCTAGCACAGATACGCAGTATTTT
- TRBJ2-3 TRBD1 TRBV20-1 CSARGTGAVGTQYF TGCAGTGCTAGAGGGACAGGGGCTGTAGGTACGCAGTATTTT
- TRBJ1-4 - TRBV9 CASSVGQELFNEKLFF TGTGCCAGCAGCGTAGGCCAGGAGCTCTTTAATGAAAAACTGTTTTTT
few TRBJ2-3 TRBD2 TRBV7-3 CASSSAAGPDTQYF TGTGCCAGCAGCTCCGCAGCGGGGCCAGATACGCAGTATTTT
- TRBJ2-3 - TRBV9 CASSGLGAGLTDTQYF TGTGCCAGCAGCGGCCTTGGCGCGGGACTGACAGATACGCAGTATTTT